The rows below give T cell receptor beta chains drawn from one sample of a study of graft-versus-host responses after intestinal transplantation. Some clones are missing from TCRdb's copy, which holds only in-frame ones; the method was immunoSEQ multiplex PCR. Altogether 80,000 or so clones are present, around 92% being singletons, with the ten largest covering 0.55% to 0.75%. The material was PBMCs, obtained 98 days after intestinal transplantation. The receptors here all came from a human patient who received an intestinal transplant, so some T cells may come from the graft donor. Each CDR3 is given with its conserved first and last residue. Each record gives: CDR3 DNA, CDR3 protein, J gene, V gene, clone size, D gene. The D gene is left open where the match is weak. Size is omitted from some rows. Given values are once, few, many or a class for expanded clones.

DNA: TGTGCCAGCAGCCCCAGACTAGCGGGAGGATACAATGAGCAGTTCTTC
CDR3: CASSPRLAGGYNEQFF
J: TRBJ2-1
V: TRBV7-2
size: -
D: TRBD2

DNA: TGCAGTGCTAGCGGTCGGGAGACCCAGTACTTC
CDR3: CSASGRETQYF
J: TRBJ2-5
V: TRBV20-1
size: -
D: -

DNA: TGTGCCAGTAGTCTCCTCGCAGGGGGCCCTTACAATGAGCAGTTCTTC
CDR3: CASSLLAGGPYNEQFF
J: TRBJ2-1
V: TRBV19
size: -
D: TRBD1

DNA: TGCGCCAGCAGCCAAGGGGCTAGCGGGAGTGGGACCGGGGAGCTGTTTTTT
CDR3: CASSQGASGSGTGELFF
J: TRBJ2-2
V: TRBV4-1
size: -
D: TRBD2

DNA: TGTGCCAGCAGCTTTGACAGGGCGGGCAATCAGCCCCAGCATTTT
CDR3: CASSFDRAGNQPQHF
J: TRBJ1-5
V: TRBV6-5
size: -
D: TRBD1

DNA: TGTGCCAGCACTGACAGCTACCCTACCTACGAGCAGTACTTC
CDR3: CASTDSYPTYEQYF
J: TRBJ2-7
V: TRBV6-1
size: -
D: -

DNA: TGTGCCAGCATCCGACCCGCAGCCTCTGGAAACACCATATATTTT
CDR3: CASIRPAASGNTIYF
J: TRBJ1-3
V: TRBV2
size: -
D: -

DNA: TGTGCCAGCAGCCACACGCTCCTAGCGGGGGAGTCCCACAATGAGCAGTTCTTC
CDR3: CASSHTLLAGESHNEQFF
J: TRBJ2-1
V: TRBV4-2
size: -
D: TRBD2

DNA: TGTGCCAGCAGCCTTGGACAGAACTATGGCTACACCTTC
CDR3: CASSLGQNYGYTF
J: TRBJ1-2
V: TRBV6-5
size: -
D: -

DNA: TGTGCCAGCAGCGCCCAAACTAGCGGGAGTGGAGAGACCCAGTACTTC
CDR3: CASSAQTSGSGETQYF
J: TRBJ2-5
V: TRBV5-4
size: -
D: TRBD2

DNA: TGCAGCGTGGCCGGGACTAGCGGGATGACAGATACGCAGTATTTT
CDR3: CSVAGTSGMTDTQYF
J: TRBJ2-3
V: TRBV29-1
size: -
D: TRBD2

DNA: TGTGTGACTAGCGATAGCACAGATACGCAGTATTTT
CDR3: CVTSDSTDTQYF
J: TRBJ2-3
V: TRBV6-1
size: -
D: TRBD2

DNA: TGTGCCAGCAGATATAACCCGGGACTGAATAATTCACCCCTCCACTTT
CDR3: CASRYNPGLNNSPLHF
J: TRBJ1-6
V: TRBV27
size: -
D: -

DNA: TGCGCCAGCAGCTTGGTGGCCGCAGGGGGCCTTGGGAACTACAATGAGCAGTTCTTC
CDR3: CASSLVAAGGLGNYNEQFF
J: TRBJ2-1
V: TRBV5-1
size: once
D: TRBD1

DNA: TGTGCCAGCAGCTTTCAGGGAGATGAGCAGTTCTTC
CDR3: CASSFQGDEQFF
J: TRBJ2-1
V: TRBV11-1
size: -
D: -

DNA: TGTGCCAGCAGTGACAGTCAGGGGGACCAAGAGACCCAGTACTTC
CDR3: CASSDSQGDQETQYF
J: TRBJ2-5
V: TRBV2
size: -
D: TRBD1

DNA: TGTGCCAGTAGTCCTGGGAGCTCTGGGGCCAACGTCCTGACTTTC
CDR3: CASSPGSSGANVLTF
J: TRBJ2-6
V: TRBV19
size: -
D: -

DNA: TGTGCCAGCAGTCAAATTGGGGGGTACTCCTACAATGAGCAGTTCTTC
CDR3: CASSQIGGYSYNEQFF
J: TRBJ2-1
V: TRBV28
size: -
D: -

DNA: TGCGCCAGCAGCTTGCTGGGACAGGGGATATCCGGGGAGCTGTTTTTT
CDR3: CASSLLGQGISGELFF
J: TRBJ2-2
V: TRBV5-1
size: -
D: TRBD1

DNA: TGTGCCACCGGGACAGCTAGCACAGATACGCAGTATTTT
CDR3: CATGTASTDTQYF
J: TRBJ2-3
V: TRBV5-5
size: -
D: TRBD1

DNA: TGCGCCAGCAGCTTGCAGGGGGGAACCTACGAGCAGTACTTC
CDR3: CASSLQGGTYEQYF
J: TRBJ2-7
V: TRBV5-1
size: -
D: -